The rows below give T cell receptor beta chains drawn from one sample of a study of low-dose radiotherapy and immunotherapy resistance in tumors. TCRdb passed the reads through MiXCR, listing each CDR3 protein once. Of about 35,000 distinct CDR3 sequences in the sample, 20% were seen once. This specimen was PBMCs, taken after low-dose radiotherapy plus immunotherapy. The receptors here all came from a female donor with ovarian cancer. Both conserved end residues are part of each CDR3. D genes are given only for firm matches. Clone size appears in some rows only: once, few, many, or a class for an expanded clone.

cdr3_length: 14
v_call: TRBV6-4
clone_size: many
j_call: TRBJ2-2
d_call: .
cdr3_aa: CASSGGANTGELFF
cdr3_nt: TGTGCCAGCAGTGGGGGGGCCAACACCGGGGAGCTGTTTTTT

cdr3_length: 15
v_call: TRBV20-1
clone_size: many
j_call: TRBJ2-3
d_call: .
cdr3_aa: CSARFGAVGTDTQYF
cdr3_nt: TGCAGTGCTAGATTCGGGGCGGTGGGCACAGATACGCAGTATTTT

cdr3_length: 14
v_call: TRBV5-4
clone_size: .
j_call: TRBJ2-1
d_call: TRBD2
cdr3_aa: CASSSGTSSNEQFF
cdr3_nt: TGTGCCAGCAGTTCCGGGACTAGCTCGAATGAGCAGTTCTTC

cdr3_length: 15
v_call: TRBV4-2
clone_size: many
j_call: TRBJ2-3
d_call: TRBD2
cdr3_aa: CASSQTAGETDTQYF
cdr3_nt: TGTGCCAGCAGCCAGACAGCGGGGGAAACAGATACGCAGTATTTT

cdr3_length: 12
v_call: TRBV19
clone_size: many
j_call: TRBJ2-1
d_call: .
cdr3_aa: CASKDIYNEQFF
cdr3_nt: TGTGCCAGTAAGGACATTTACAATGAGCAGTTCTTC

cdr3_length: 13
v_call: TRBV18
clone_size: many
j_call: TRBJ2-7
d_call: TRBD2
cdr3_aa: CASSPRREGEQYF
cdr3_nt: TGTGCCAGCTCACCACGCAGGGAGGGCGAGCAGTACTTC

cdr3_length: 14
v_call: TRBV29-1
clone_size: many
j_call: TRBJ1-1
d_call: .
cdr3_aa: CSVEVEGVSTEAFF
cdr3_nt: TGCAGCGTTGAAGTAGAGGGCGTGAGCACTGAAGCTTTCTTT

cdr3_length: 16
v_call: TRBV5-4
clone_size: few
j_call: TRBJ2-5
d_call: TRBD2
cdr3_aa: CASSLASGTGGETQYF
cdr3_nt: TGTGCCAGCAGCTTAGCTAGCGGGACTGGGGGGGAGACCCAGTACTTC

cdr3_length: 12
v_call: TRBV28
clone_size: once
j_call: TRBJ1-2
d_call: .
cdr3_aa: CASRQPGYGYTF
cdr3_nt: TGTGCCAGCAGGCAACCGGGGTATGGCTACACCTTC

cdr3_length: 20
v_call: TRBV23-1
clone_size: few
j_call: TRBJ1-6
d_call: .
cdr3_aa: CASSQAGPLIAGARNSPLHF
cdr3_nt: TGCGCCAGCAGTCAAGCGGGCCCTCTCATTGCAGGTGCTAGAAATTCACCCCTCCACTTT

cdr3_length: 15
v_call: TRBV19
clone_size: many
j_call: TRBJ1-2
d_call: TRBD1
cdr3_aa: CASSTRQGSNYGYTF
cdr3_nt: TGTGCCAGTAGTACCAGACAGGGATCGAACTATGGCTACACCTTC

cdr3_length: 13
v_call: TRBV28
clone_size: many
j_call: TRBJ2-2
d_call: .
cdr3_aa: CASRSLTVGELFF
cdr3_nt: TGTGCCAGCAGGTCGCTGACGGTCGGGGAGCTGTTTTTT

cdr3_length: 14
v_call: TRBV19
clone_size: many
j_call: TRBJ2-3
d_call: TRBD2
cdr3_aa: CASSRLAGANTQYF
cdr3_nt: TGTGCCAGTAGTCGTCTAGCGGGGGCAAATACGCAGTATTTT

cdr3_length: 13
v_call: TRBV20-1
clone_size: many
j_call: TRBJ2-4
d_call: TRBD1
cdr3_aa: CSRQGGTKNIQYF
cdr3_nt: TGCAGCCGACAGGGGGGAACCAAAAACATTCAGTACTTC

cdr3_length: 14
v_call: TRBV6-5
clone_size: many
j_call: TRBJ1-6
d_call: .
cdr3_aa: CASSYFQINSPLHF
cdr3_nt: TGTGCCAGCAGTTACTTCCAGATTAATTCACCCCTCCACTTT

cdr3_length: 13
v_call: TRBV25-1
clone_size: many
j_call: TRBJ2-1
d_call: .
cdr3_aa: CASSGSAYNEQFF
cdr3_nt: TGTGCCAGCAGTGGTTCAGCCTACAATGAGCAGTTCTTC

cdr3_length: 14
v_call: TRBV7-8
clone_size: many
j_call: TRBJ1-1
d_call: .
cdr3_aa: CASSPAAENTEAFF
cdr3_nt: TGTGCCAGCAGCCCAGCCGCCGAGAACACTGAAGCTTTCTTT

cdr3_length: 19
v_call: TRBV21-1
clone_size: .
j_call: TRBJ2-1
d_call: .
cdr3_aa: CASSKAAIGGLAGYNEQFF
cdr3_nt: TGTGCCAGCAGCAAAGCCGCGATTGGCGGCCTAGCGGGTTACAATGAGCAGTTCTTC

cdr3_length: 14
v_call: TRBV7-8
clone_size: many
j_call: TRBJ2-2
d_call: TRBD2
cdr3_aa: CAVSGGLNTGELFF
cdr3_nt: TGTGCCGTCAGCGGGGGACTCAACACCGGGGAGCTGTTTTTT

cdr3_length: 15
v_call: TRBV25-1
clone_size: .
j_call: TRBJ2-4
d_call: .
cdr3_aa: CASSDPRPGGNIQYF
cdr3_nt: TGTGCCAGCAGTGACCCCAGGCCCGGGGGAAACATTCAGTACTTC

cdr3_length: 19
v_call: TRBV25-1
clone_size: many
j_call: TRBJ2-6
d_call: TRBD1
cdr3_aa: CASSDPSGQAGSGANVLTF
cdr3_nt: TGTGCCAGCAGTGACCCTTCGGGACAGGCAGGCTCTGGGGCCAACGTCCTGACTTTC

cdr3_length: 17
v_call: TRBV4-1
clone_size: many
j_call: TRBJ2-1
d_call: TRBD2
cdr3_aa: CASSRGLAGGRYNEQFF
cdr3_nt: TGCGCCAGCAGCCGGGGACTAGCGGGGGGGCGCTACAATGAGCAGTTCTTC

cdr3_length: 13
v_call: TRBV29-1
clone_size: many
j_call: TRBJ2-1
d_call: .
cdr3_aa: CSVAGEQGNEQFF
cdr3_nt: TGCAGCGTTGCGGGAGAGCAAGGGAATGAGCAGTTCTTC

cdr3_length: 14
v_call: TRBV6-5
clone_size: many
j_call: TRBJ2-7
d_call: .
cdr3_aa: CASSPTGSSYEQYF
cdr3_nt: TGTGCCAGCAGCCCCACAGGGTCCTCCTACGAGCAGTACTTC

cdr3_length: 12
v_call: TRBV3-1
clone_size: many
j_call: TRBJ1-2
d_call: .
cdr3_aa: CASSQNTYGYTF
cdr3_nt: TGTGCCAGCAGCCAAAACACCTATGGCTACACCTTC

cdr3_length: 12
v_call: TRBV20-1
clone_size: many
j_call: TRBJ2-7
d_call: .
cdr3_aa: CSARSPGYEQYF
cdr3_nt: TGCAGTGCCCGGAGTCCGGGTTACGAGCAGTACTTC

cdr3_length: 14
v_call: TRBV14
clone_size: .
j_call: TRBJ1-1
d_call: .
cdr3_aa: CASSFGGRNTEAFF
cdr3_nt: TGTGCCAGCAGCTTTGGAGGGAGGAACACTGAAGCTTTCTTT

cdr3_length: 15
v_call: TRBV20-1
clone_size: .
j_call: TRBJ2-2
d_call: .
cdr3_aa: CSAHGQFANTGELFF
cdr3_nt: TGCAGTGCCCATGGACAGTTCGCGAACACCGGGGAGCTGTTTTTT

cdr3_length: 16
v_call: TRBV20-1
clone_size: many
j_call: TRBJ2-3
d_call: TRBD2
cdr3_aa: CSALKVAGGITDTQYF
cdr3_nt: TGCAGTGCCCTAAAGGTAGCGGGAGGGATAACAGATACGCAGTATTTT

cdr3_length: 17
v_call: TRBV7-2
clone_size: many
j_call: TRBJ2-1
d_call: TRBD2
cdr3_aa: CASSPPRGLAGRGTQFF
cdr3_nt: TGTGCCAGCAGCCCCCCCCGGGGACTAGCGGGGCGGGGAACCCAGTTCTTC

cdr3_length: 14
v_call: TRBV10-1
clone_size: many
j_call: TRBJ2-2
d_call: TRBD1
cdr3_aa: CATGTGENTGELFF
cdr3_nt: TGCGCCACTGGGACAGGGGAGAACACCGGGGAGCTGTTTTTT

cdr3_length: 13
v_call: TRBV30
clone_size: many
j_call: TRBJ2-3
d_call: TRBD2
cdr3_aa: CACVSGGTDTQYF
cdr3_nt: TGTGCCTGCGTCAGCGGGGGCACAGATACGCAGTATTTT

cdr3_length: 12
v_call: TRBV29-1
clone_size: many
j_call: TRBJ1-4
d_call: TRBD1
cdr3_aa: CSVATGDEKLFF
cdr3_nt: TGCAGCGTCGCGACAGGGGACGAAAAACTGTTTTTT

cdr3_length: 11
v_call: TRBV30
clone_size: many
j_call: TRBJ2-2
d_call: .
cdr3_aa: CAWQRAGELFF
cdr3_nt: TGTGCCTGGCAGAGGGCCGGGGAGCTGTTTTTT

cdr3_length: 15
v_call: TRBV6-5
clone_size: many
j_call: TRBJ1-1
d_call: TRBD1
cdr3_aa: CASSYTTDRGTEAFF
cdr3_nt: TGTGCCAGCAGTTACACTACGGACAGGGGCACTGAAGCTTTCTTT

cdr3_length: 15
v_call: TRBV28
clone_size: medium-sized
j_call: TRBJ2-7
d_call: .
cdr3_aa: CASTSPSGLVGEQYF
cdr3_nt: TGTGCCAGCACCAGCCCCTCGGGTCTGGTGGGCGAGCAGTACTTC

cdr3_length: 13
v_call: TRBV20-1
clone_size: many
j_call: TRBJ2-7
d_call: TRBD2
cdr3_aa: CSAEGGRINEQYF
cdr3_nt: TGCAGTGCCGAAGGCGGGAGGATCAACGAGCAGTACTTC

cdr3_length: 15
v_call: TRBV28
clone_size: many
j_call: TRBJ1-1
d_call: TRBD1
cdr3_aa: CASSGGGLGVTEAFF
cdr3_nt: TGTGCCAGCAGCGGAGGGGGCCTCGGGGTCACTGAAGCTTTCTTT

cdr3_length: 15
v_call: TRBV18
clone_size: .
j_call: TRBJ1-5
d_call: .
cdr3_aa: CASSEEIGVSQPQHF
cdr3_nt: TGTGCCAGTTCGGAGGAGATCGGGGTCAGTCAGCCCCAGCATTTT

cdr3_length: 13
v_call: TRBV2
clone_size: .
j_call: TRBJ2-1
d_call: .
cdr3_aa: CASSATLGGEQFF
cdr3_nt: TGTGCCAGCAGTGCAACCCTGGGGGGTGAGCAGTTCTTC

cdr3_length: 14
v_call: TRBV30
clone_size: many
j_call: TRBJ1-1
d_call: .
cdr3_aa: CAWSSGVLNTEAFF
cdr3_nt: TGTGCCTGGAGCTCAGGGGTCCTGAACACTGAAGCTTTCTTT

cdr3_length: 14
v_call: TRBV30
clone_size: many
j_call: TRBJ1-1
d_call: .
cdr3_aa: CAWQSQGIRTEAFF
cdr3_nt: TGTGCCTGGCAGTCCCAGGGAATTCGGACTGAAGCTTTCTTT

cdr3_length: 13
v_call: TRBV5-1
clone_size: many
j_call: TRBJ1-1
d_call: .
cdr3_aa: CASSLLPNTEAFF
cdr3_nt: TGCGCCAGCAGCTTGCTCCCGAACACTGAAGCTTTCTTT

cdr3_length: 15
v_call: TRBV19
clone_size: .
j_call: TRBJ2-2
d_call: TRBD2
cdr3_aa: CASNRREGRPGELFF
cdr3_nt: TGTGCCAGTAATCGACGGGAGGGCCGACCCGGGGAGCTGTTTTTT

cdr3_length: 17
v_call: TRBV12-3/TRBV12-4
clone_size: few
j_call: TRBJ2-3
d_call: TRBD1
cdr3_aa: CASSLEQGLGGTDTQYF
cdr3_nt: TGTGCCAGCAGTTTGGAACAGGGGCTCGGAGGTACAGATACGCAGTATTTT

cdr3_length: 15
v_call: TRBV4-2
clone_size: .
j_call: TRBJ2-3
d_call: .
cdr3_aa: CASSSSAGATDTQYF
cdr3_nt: TGTGCCAGCAGCTCAAGCGCGGGGGCGACAGATACGCAGTATTTT

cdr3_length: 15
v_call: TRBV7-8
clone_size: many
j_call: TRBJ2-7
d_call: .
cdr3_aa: CASSLISGPTYEQYF
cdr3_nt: TGTGCCAGCAGCTTAATATCCGGTCCAACCTACGAGCAGTACTTC